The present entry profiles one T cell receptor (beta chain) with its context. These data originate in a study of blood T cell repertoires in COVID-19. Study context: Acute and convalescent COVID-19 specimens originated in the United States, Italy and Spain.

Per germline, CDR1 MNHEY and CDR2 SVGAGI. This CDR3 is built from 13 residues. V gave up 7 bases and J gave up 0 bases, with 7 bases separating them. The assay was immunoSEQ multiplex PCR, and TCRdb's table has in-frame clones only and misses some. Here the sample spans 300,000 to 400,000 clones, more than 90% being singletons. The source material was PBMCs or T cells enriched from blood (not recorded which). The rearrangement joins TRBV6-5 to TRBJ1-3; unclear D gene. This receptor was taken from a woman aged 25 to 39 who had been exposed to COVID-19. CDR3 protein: CASNSGSGNTIYF. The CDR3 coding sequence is TGTGCCAGCAATAGTGGCTCTGGAAACACCATATATTTT.